This passage covers 27 T cell receptor beta chains from one sample sequenced in a study of shared clonotypes between healthy human individuals. Clones were sequenced by immunoSEQ multiplex PCR, and TCRdb holds only the in-frame ones, with some missing. Of about 680,000 clones detected, roughly 72% appear once; the ten largest clones hold around 2%. Input material: memory CD4+ T cells sorted from blood. Subset: CD45RA-negative fraction. The receptors originated from a woman between 25 and 40 years old in good health.

The chain is built from TRBV9 and TRBJ2-2, with D unclear. The V end lost 4 bases, the J end lost 4 bases, and 8 bases lay between the germline ends. Germline V gives CDR1 SGDLS, CDR2 YYNGEE. The CDR3 extends over 13 amino acids. The CDR3 sequence is CASSMIATGELFF. The CDR3 region has the DNA TGTGCCAGCAGCATGATAGCCACCGGGGAGCTGTTTTTT.

The chain carries TRBV19 and TRBJ2-7, with D possibly matching TRBD1 (5 bases). In germline, CDR1 is LNHDA, CDR2 SQIVND (reference sequence). The CDR3 spans 13 residues. The V gene lost 5 bases and the J gene lost 7 bases, with 15 bases spanning the gap. Written as DNA, the CDR3 is TGTGCCAGTAGTTTGCAGGGATCGAGGGAGCAGTACTTC. It yields the protein CASSLQGSREQYF.

The rearrangement links TRBV5-4 to TRBJ1-4; D perhaps matches TRBD1 (5 bases). CDR1 is SGHNT and CDR2 is YYREEE in the germline V gene (reference sequence). V gave up 9 bases and J gave up 7 bases, with 19 bases separating them. The CDR3 contains 14 residues. The CDR3, as DNA: TGTGCCATGCAGGGAGGCAGCTACGGTGAAAAACTGTTTTTT. Translated: CAMQGGSYGEKLFF.

The chain recombines TRBV18 with TRBJ2-7; D is unclear. CDR1 is KGHSH, CDR2 LQKENI, per germline. With 2 bases removed from V and 6 bases from J, the gap between germline ends came to 20 bases. This CDR3 has 16 residues. The CDR3 loop is CASSPSGDQIGGEQYF. The CDR3 coding sequence is TGTGCCAGCTCACCAAGTGGAGACCAAATCGGCGGCGAGCAGTACTTC.

This chain connects TRBV13 to TRBJ2-5; TRBD2 matches at 13 bases. V lost 5 bases to trimming and J lost 5 bases; unmatched junction nucleotides: 5. This CDR3 has 15 amino acids. CDR1 is PRHDT, CDR2 FYEKMQ, per germline (reference sequence). The DNA of the CDR3 is TGTGCCAGCAGCGCGAGGACTAGCGGGAGTGAGACCCAGTACTTC. This encodes CASSARTSGSETQYF.

A remark on this clone: A much larger clone lies a single base off, so this may be a read error. Other DNA variants within this sample encode the same CDR3. The J gene is TRBJ1-5, the V gene TRBV28, with D unclear. CDR3 length: 13 amino acids. V lost 1 base to trimming and J lost 3 bases, with 4 bases between them. Germline V lookup: CDR1 MDHEN, CDR2 SYDVKM. CDR3 loop: CASSLYPNQPQHF. The CDR3, as DNA: TGTGCCAGCAGTTTATATCCCAATCAGCCCCAGCATTTT.

DNA of the CDR3: TGTGCCAGCAGCCATGCCACAGATACGCAGTATTTT. Translating it yields CASSHATDTQYF. This chain uses TRBV11-2 with TRBJ2-3; D remains ambiguous. This CDR3 has 12 residues. The ends were cut back, 5 bases at V and 2 bases at J, with 5 bases in the middle. The germline V gene encodes CDR1 SGHAT and CDR2 FQNNGV.

The V gene is TRBV30, the J gene TRBJ2-1; D is possibly TRBD2 (5 bases). The V end lost 2 bases, the J end lost 6 bases, and 14 bases lay between the germline ends. From germline, CDR1 is GTSNPN and CDR2 SVGIG (reference sequence). The CDR3 spans 14 residues. Here the CDR3 reads CAWSTTGSANEQFF. The DNA for the CDR3 is TGTGCCTGGAGTACAACGGGTAGCGCCAATGAGCAGTTCTTC.

The rearrangement uses TRBV28 and TRBJ1-5; tentatively, D is TRBD1 (5 bases). Germline CDR1 and CDR2: MDHEN and SYDVKM. Trimming pared 3 bases from V and 8 bases from J, leaving 8 bases between. This CDR3 region has 12 residues. CDR3 DNA sequence: TGTGCCAGCAGTTTGGTGGGGGAGCCCCAGCATTTT. Amino acid sequence: CASSLVGEPQHF.

As to this clone: A read error may be the cause here, since a much bigger clone is one base away. CDR3 region: CASSDYRGEQYF. The DNA of the CDR3 is TGTGCCAGCAGTGACTACAGGGGAGAGCAGTACTTC. This chain connects TRBV7-2 to TRBJ2-7; 7 bases are shared with TRBD1. This CDR3 spans 12 amino acids. The germline gives CDR1 SGHTA, CDR2 FQGNSA. J lost 7 bases, V lost 6 bases, and 6 bases had no gene match.

This chain uses TRBV9 with TRBJ2-7, with D maybe TRBD2 (6 bases). This CDR3 has 15 amino acids. Germline loops: CDR1 SGDLS, CDR2 YYNGEE. V lost 2 bases and J 3 bases, leaving 15 bases between the germline ends. The CDR3, as DNA: TGTGCCAGCAGCGTTTCCGGGACTGAAGGCTACGAGCAGTACTTC. Translated, it gives CASSVSGTEGYEQYF.

V usage is TRBV6-5 and J usage is TRBJ2-7; TRBD2 aligns across 8 bases. The junction had 10 bases not matched to a gene; V was cut back by 10 bases and J by 2 bases. The CDR3 length is 14 residues. CDR1 and CDR2 from the germline V gene are MNHEY and SVGAGI. In nucleotides, the CDR3 is TGTGCCACAAACCCCAGCGGGAGTGCCTACGAGCAGTACTTC. It codes for CATNPSGSAYEQYF.

This chain connects TRBV2 to TRBJ2-7; 12 bases map to TRBD2. This CDR3 is 15 amino acids long. Per the germline V gene, CDR1 is SNHLY and CDR2 is FYNNEI. Unmatched junction bases numbered 7, after V lost 7 bases and J lost 3 bases. CDR3 coding DNA: TGTGCCAGCACCTACCAGACTAGCGGGAGCTACGAGCAGTACTTC. This encodes CASTYQTSGSYEQYF.

The chain joins TRBV5-1 to TRBJ1-4, with D possibly matching TRBD1 (6 bases). The CDR3 runs to 15 residues. V lost 4 bases and J lost 3, with 13 bases in between. Germline CDR1 SGHRS, CDR2 YFSETQ. CDR3 in DNA: TGCGCCAGCAGCCCCAGAGAGGGGGCTAATGAAAAACTGTTTTTT. Translated, it gives CASSPREGANEKLFF.

The J gene is TRBJ1-3, the V gene TRBV25-1, with 9 bases aligning to TRBD1. From germline, CDR1 is MGHDK and CDR2 SYGVNS. The CDR3 is 15 residues long. Trimming cost V 2 bases and J 4 bases; bases outside gene matches: 3. The CDR3 sequence: CASSEGQGLGNTIYF. The CDR3 DNA reads TGTGCCAGCAGTGAAGGACAGGGGCTCGGAAACACCATATATTTT.

The chain employs TRBV6-1 and TRBJ2-1; 12 nucleotides agree with TRBD2. Germline CDR1 is MNHNS and CDR2 is SASEGT. The CDR3 runs 15 residues. Trimming at V came to 6 bases and at J to 8 bases, leaving 8 bases not matched to a gene. The CDR3 DNA is TGTGCCAGCAGAGGACTAGCGGGAAAATTCTATGAGCAGTTCTTC. The encoded protein is CASRGLAGKFYEQFF.

V is TRBV25-1 and J is TRBJ2-7; D not resolved. Germline V CDR1 and CDR2: MGHDK, SYGVNS. The CDR3 covers 15 residues. V was trimmed by 6 bases and J by 2 bases, leaving 17 bases between them. CDR3 sequence reads: CASSEGRSAPYEQYF. The CDR3 region has the DNA TGTGCCAGCAGCGAAGGACGGAGCGCCCCCTACGAGCAGTACTTC.

This chain connects TRBV19 to TRBJ1-6; D gene ambiguous. Germline V gene lookup returns CDR1 LNHDA and CDR2 SQIVND (reference sequence). There are 14 residues in the CDR3. Trimming shortened V by 8 bases and J by 0 bases, and 8 bases separated the two germline ends. The CDR3 reads CASRHSSYNSPLHF. The CDR3 nucleotides read TGTGCCAGTCGACACAGCTCCTATAATTCACCCCTCCACTTT.

The chain combines TRBV19 with TRBJ1-5; 11 bases line up with TRBD1. The length of the CDR3 is 16 residues. The V and J ends lost 4 bases and 5 bases, in that order; junction bases with no gene match: 7. Germline-derived CDR1 and CDR2 are LNHDA and SQIVND (reference sequence). This CDR3 reads CASSKGQGAGHQPQHF. The CDR3 nucleotides read TGTGCCAGTAGTAAAGGACAGGGGGCCGGTCATCAGCCCCAGCATTTT.

The chain employs TRBV2 and TRBJ2-7; D call uncertain. V was shortened by 10 bases and J by 6 bases, with 25 bases between the two germline ends. This CDR3 has 15 amino acids. CDR1 is SNHLY and CDR2 is FYNNEI in the germline V gene. CDR3 sequence: CATSLNLLPPPEQYF. CDR3 coding DNA: TGTGCCACGAGCCTAAACCTACTGCCTCCGCCCGAGCAGTACTTC.

The CDR3 nucleotides are TGTGCCAGCAGCGTCGGACGCCCCGGAGATACGCAGTATTTT. Translated, it gives CASSVGRPGDTQYF. V usage is TRBV5-6 and J usage is TRBJ2-3, with D uncertain. This CDR3 is built from 14 residues. The germline CDR1 and CDR2 sequences are SGHDT and YYEEEE. Trimming shortened V by 4 bases and J by 5 bases, and 14 bases separated the two germline ends.

The chain joins TRBV6-1 to TRBJ2-2; 7 positions match TRBD2. CDR1 and CDR2 (germline): MNHNS, SASEGT. This CDR3 region has 14 residues. Unmatched junction bases numbered 2, after V lost 7 bases and J lost 0 bases. This chain's CDR3 is CASTSGPNTGELFF. DNA for the CDR3: TGTGCCAGCACTAGCGGACCGAACACCGGGGAGCTGTTTTTT.

This chain uses TRBV5-1 with TRBJ2-2; TRBD1 is a possible D gene (6 bases). Trimming took off 4 bases at V and 1 base at J, with 14 bases between the two ends. Germline CDR1 SGHRS, CDR2 YFSETQ. The CDR3 length is 16 residues. The CDR3 DNA reads TGCGCCAGCAGCGTCCGGGACACCCGGAACACCGGGGAGCTGTTTTTT. This gives the protein CASSVRDTRNTGELFF.

The chain carries TRBV25-1 and TRBJ2-3, with D perhaps matching TRBD1 (6 bases). This CDR3 has 16 residues. V shed 4 bases and J shed 6 bases, with 20 bases lying between them. CDR1 is MGHDK, CDR2 SYGVNS, per germline. The DNA of the CDR3 is TGTGCCAGCAGTGCGAAAAACCGGGACACAAGTGATACGCAGTATTTT. As protein: CASSAKNRDTSDTQYF. Full variable domain (rest looked up from reference TRBV25-1 and TRBJ2-3): EADIYQTPRYLVIGTGKKITLECSQTMGHDKMYWYQQDPGMELHLIHYSYGVNSTEKGDLSSESTVSRIRTEHFPLTLESARPSHTSQYLCASSAKNRDTSDTQYFGPGTRLTVL.

This rearrangement joins TRBV9 to TRBJ2-4; D perhaps matches TRBD1 (6 bases). Germline CDR1 reads SGDLS; CDR2 reads YYNGEE. The CDR3 loop spans 14 amino acids. V shed 4 bases and J shed 5 bases, with 13 bases lying between them. The CDR3, as DNA: TGTGCCAGCAGCCCTGGGGGCGCGGAAAACATTCAGTACTTC. Its translation: CASSPGGAENIQYF.

The chain is built from TRBV25-1 and TRBJ2-3; 9 nucleotides agree with TRBD2. The germline CDR1 and CDR2 sequences are MGHDK and SYGVNS. V dropped 2 bases and J dropped 1; count of bases not matched to a gene: 7. The CDR3 spans 17 residues. For the CDR3, the DNA is TGTGCCAGCAGTGAAGGGCACTCTAGCGGGGGCACAGATACGCAGTATTTT. Its translation is CASSEGHSSGGTDTQYF.

The chain employs TRBV28 and TRBJ2-7; 8 bases line up with TRBD2. The CDR3 contains 21 residues. Losses at the gene ends were 1 base for V and 2 bases for J; bases not matched to a gene: 22. The germline V gene encodes CDR1 MDHEN and CDR2 SYDVKM. CDR3 region: CASSLLSSLGGLAWTAYEQYF. The CDR3 region has the DNA TGTGCCAGCAGTTTATTATCGTCGCTTGGAGGACTAGCATGGACGGCCTACGAGCAGTACTTC.